Each of the 3 T cell receptor beta chains below was sequenced from the same sample in a study of T cells expressing NK-cell markers. TCRdb reprocessed the 5' RACE reads and stores each CDR3 protein as one record, lacking DNA. The sample's table shows roughly 110,000 distinct CDR3 sequences. Sequencing was carried out using blood T cells: a sorted CD56 or NKG2C T cell subset, CD4+ or CD8+ T cells, or bulk PBMC T cells (not recorded which). All receptors derive from a woman between 18 and 75 years old in good health.

The gene calls are TRBV11-2 and TRBJ2-3; TCRdb's D call of TRBD2 is untestable without DNA. Per the germline V gene, CDR1 is SGHAT and CDR2 is FQNNGV. This CDR3 has 17 residues. CDR3 amino acids: CASSLDPAGGAQDTQYF.

This sequence joins TRBV20-1 and TRBJ2-3; TCRdb names TRBD1, which stays unverified in the absence of DNA. Germline assignment: CDR1 DFQATT and CDR2 SNEGSKA (reference sequence). This CDR3 has 13 amino acids. CDR3 protein: CSARGRGADTQYF.

This chain links TRBV20-1 with TRBJ2-7. Per germline, CDR1 DFQATT and CDR2 SNEGSKA (reference sequence). The CDR3 runs to 13 residues. This CDR3 reads CSARVLGTYEQYF.